This T cell receptor beta chain was observed in a study of sequential checkpoint blockade in melanoma. Study at large: Maintenance nivolumab came after either treatment sequence. Some 90 pretreatment tumor DNA samples were TCRβ immunosequenced. Matched biopsies came pretreatment and at week 13 for some 22 patients. The study's findings and limits: For nivolumab-first patients, baseline tumor clonality was associated with response.

The CDR3 extends over 14 amino acids. The germline gives CDR1 LNHDA, CDR2 SQIVND (reference sequence). Trimming pared 6 bases from V and 1 base from J, leaving 12 bases between. The repertoire was sequenced with immunoSEQ multiplex PCR; TCRdb's copy has only in-frame clones and lacks some. The sample includes roughly 20,000 clones, around 30% of them seen just once. Regarding treatment: randomized to nivolumab then ipilimumab (arm A) or the reverse (arm B). This clone was counted between two and nine times. Antigen: not known. Sample: tumor tissue (inferred from file names), taken from a patient given nivolumab and ipilimumab in sequence. The sequence derives from a human donor with melanoma. This sequence joins TRBV19 and TRBJ1-1, with TRBD1 as a possible D gene (5 bases). The CDR3 is CASRGQGKNTEAFF. The DNA of the CDR3 is TGTGCCAGTAGGGGTCAGGGAAAGAACACTGAAGCTTTCTTT. Based on the CDR3 plus reference TRBV19 and TRBJ1-1, the full variable domain is DGGITQSPKYLFRKEGQNVTLSCEQNLNHDAMYWYRQDPGQGLRLIYYSQIVNDFQKGDIAEGYSVSREKKESFPLTVTSAQKNPTAFYLCASRGQGKNTEAFFGQGTRLTVV.